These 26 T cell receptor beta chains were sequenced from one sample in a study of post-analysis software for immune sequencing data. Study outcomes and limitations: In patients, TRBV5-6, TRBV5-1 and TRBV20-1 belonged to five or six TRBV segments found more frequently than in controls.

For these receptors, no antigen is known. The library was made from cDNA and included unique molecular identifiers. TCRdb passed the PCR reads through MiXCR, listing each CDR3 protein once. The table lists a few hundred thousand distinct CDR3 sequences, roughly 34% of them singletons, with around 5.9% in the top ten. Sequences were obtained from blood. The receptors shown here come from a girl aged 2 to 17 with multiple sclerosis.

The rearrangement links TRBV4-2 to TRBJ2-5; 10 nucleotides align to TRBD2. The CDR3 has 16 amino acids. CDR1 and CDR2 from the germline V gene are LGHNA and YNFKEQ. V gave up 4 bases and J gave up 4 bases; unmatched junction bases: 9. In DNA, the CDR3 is TGTGCCAGCAGCCGTAGCGGGGGGAGCTCAAGAGAGACCCAGTACTTC. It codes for CASSRSGGSSRETQYF.

The CDR3 sequence: CASSVPGQGETQYF. CDR3 in DNA: TGTGCCAGCAGCGTACCGGGACAGGGTGAGACCCAGTACTTC. J is TRBJ2-5 and V is TRBV9; TRBD1 matches at 9 bases. Trimming removed 1 base from V and 5 bases from J; junction bases left unmatched: 3. The CDR3 contains 14 residues. Germline values: CDR1 SGDLS, CDR2 YYNGEE.

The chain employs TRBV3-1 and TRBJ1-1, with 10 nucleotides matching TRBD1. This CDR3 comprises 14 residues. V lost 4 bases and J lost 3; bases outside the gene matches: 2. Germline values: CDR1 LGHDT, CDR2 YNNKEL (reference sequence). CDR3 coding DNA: TGTGCCAGCAGCCGACAGGGGGCTTACACTGAAGCTTTCTTT. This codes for CASSRQGAYTEAFF.

The CDR3 nucleotides read TGTGCCAGCAGCCAAGAAGGGACAGAGAACTCGCCGTTCGAGACCCAGTACTTC. It encodes CASSQEGTENSPFETQYF. The gene calls are TRBV3-1 and TRBJ2-5; 7 nucleotides line up with TRBD1. V was clipped by 0 bases and J by 5 bases; unmatched bases: 15. This CDR3 contains 18 residues. Germline V gives CDR1 LGHDT, CDR2 YNNKEL (reference sequence).

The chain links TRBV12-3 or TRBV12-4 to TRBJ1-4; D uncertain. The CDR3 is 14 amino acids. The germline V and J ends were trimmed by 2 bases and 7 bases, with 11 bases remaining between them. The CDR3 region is CASSLYGEVEKLFF. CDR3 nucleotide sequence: TGTGCCAGCAGTTTATATGGGGAGGTTGAAAAACTGTTTTTT.

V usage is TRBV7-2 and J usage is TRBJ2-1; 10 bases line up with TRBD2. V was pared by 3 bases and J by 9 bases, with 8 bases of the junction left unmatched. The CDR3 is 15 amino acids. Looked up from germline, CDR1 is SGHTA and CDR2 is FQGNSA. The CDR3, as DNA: TGTGCCAGCAGCTTGAAGCGGGGGGGCCTAGGTGAGCAGTTCTTC. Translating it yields CASSLKRGGLGEQFF.

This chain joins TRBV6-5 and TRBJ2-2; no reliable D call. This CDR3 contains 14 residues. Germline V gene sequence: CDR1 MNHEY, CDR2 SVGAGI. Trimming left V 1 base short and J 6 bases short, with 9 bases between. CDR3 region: CASSYYGKAGELFF. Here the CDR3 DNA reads TGTGCCAGCAGTTACTATGGGAAGGCCGGGGAGCTGTTTTTT.

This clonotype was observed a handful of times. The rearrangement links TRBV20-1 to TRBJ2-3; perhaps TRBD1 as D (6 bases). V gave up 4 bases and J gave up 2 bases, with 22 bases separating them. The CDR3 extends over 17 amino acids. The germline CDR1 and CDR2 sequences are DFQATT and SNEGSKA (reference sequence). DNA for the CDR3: TGCAGTGCTACCCACCCAACCGGGACGGGACACACAGATACGCAGTATTTT. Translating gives CSATHPTGTGHTDTQYF.

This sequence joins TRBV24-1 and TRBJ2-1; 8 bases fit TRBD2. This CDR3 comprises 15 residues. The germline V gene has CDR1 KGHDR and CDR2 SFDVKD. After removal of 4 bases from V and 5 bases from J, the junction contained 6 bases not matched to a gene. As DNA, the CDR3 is TGTGCCACCAGTGAAGCGGGGGCATCCCACAATGAGCAGTTCTTC. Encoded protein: CATSEAGASHNEQFF.

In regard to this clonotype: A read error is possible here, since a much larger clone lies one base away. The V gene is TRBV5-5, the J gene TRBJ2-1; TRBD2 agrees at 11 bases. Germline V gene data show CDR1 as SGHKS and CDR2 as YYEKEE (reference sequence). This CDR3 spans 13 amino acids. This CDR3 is CASSGTSGNGQFF. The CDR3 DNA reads TGTGCCAGCAGCGGGACTAGCGGAAATGGGCAGTTCTTC.

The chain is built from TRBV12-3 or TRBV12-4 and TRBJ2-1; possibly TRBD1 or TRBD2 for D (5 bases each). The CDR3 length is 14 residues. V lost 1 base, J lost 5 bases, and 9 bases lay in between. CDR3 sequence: CASSLGGSHNEQFF. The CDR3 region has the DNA TGTGCCAGCAGTTTAGGGGGGAGCCACAATGAGCAGTTCTTC.

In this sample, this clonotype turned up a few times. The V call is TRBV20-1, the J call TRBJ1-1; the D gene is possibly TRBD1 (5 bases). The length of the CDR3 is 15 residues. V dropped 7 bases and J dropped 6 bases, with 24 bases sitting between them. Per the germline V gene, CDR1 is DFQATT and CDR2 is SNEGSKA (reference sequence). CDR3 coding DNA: TGCAGTGTAAATCAACCCTTGGGGGGAAGCTCTGAAGCTTTCTTT. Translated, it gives CSVNQPLGGSSEAFF.

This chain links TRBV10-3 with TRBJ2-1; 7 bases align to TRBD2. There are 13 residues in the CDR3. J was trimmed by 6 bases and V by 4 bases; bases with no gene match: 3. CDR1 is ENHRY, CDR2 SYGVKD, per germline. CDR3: CAISGPSGNEQFF. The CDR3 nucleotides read TGTGCCATCAGTGGACCTAGCGGCAATGAGCAGTTCTTC.

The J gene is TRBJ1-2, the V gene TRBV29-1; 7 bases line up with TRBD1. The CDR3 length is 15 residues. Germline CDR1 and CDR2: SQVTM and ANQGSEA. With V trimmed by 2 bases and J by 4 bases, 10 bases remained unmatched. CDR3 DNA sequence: TGCAGCGTTGAAATTATGAGGGGGCTTGGCTATGGCTACACCTTC. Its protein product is CSVEIMRGLGYGYTF.

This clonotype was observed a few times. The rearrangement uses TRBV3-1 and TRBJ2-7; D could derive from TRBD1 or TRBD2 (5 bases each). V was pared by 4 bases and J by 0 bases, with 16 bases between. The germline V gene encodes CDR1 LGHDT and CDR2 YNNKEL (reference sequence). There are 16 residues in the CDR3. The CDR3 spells CASSRTPGPSSYEQYF. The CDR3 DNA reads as TGTGCCAGCAGCCGCACTCCGGGACCGAGCTCCTACGAGCAGTACTTC.

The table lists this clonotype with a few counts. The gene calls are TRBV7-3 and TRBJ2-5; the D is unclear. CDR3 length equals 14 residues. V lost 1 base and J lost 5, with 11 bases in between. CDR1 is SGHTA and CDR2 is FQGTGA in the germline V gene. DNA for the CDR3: TGTGCCAGCAGCTTAAGGGCTGGAATGGAGACCCAGTACTTC. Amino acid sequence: CASSLRAGMETQYF.

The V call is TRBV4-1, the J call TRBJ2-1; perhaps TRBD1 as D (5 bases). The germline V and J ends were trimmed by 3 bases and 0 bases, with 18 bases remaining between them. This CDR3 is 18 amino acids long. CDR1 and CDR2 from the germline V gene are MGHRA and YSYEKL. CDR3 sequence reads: CASSHSSWGGSSYNEQFF. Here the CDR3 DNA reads TGCGCCAGCAGCCACTCTTCGTGGGGCGGTAGCTCCTACAATGAGCAGTTCTTC.

CDR3 in amino acids: CASTVDRGHLVNGYTF. The CDR3 DNA reads TGCGCCAGCACCGTGGACAGGGGGCACCTCGTGAATGGCTACACCTTC. The chain employs TRBV5-1 and TRBJ1-2; TRBD1 matches 11 bases. The ends lost 6 bases at V and 6 bases at J; junction bases unmatched: 13. The CDR3 is 16 amino acids. Germline CDR1 SGHRS, CDR2 YFSETQ.

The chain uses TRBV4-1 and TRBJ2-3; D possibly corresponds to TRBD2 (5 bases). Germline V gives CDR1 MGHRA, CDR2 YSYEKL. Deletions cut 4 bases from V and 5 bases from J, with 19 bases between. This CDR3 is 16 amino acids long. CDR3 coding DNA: TGCGCCAGCAGCCCTTCGAGAGCGGTGGGATTAGATACGCAGTATTTT. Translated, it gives CASSPSRAVGLDTQYF.

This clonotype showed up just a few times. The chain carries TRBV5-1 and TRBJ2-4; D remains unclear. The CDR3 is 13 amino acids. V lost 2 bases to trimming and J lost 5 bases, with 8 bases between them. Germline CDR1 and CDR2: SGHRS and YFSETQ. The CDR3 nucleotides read TGCGCCAGCAGCTTTGACTGGGAAAACATTCAGTACTTC. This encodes CASSFDWENIQYF.

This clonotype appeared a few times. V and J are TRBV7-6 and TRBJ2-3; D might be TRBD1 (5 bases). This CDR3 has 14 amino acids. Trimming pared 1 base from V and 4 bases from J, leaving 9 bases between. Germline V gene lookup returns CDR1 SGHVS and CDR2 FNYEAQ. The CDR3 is CASSLGWGSDTQYF. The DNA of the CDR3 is TGTGCCAGCAGCTTAGGATGGGGCTCAGATACGCAGTATTTT.

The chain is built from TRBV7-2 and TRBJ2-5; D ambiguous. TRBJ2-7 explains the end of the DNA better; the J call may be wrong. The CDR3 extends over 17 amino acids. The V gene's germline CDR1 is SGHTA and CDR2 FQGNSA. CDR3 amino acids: CASRVSPLGGRVGEQYF. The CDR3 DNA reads TGTGCCAGCAGAGTTTCACCGTTGGGCGGTCGGGTGGGCGAGCAGTACTTC.

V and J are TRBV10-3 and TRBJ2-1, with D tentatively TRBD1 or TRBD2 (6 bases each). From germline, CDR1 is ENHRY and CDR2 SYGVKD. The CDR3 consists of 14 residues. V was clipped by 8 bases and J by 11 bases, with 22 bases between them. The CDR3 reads CAIGGEGPGAQQFF. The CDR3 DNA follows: TGTGCCATCGGGGGAGAGGGGCCGGGGGCACAGCAGTTCTTC.

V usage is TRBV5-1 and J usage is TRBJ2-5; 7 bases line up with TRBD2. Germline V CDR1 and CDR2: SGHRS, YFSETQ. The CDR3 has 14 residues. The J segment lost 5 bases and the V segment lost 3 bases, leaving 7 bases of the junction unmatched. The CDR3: CASSSRTSGETQYF. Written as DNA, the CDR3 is TGCGCCAGCAGCTCACGGACTAGTGGGGAGACCCAGTACTTC.

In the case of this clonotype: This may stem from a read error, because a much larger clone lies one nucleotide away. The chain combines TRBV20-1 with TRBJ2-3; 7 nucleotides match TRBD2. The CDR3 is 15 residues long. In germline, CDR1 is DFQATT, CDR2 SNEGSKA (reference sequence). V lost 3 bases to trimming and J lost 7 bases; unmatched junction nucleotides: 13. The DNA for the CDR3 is TGCAGTGCTAGTTCGTGGGAGGGCCTTAGTAATACGCAGTATTTT. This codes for CSASSWEGLSNTQYF.

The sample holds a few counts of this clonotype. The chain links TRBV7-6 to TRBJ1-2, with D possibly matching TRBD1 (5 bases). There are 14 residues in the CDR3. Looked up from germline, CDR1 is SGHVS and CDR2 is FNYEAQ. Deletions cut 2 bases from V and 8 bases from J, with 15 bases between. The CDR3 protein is CASSLILSGEGYTF. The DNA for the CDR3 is TGTGCCAGCAGCTTAATCCTTTCGGGGGAGGGCTACACCTTC.